The sequence of this T cell receptor (beta chain) was determined in a study of CD8+ T cells in alopecia areata. On this clone: At the DNA level, this CDR3 is encoded by other sequences in the same sample as well.

Extraction of RNA preceded its reverse transcription into cDNA, which served as the sequencing template. The protocol was immunoSEQ multiplex PCR, while the TCRdb copy is restricted to in-frame clones and leaves out a portion. The sample includes roughly 250,000 clones, 67% of them seen just once. Germline CDR1 reads SGHTA; CDR2 reads FQGNSA. V gave up 3 bases and J gave up 2 bases, with 7 bases separating them. The CDR3 length is 13 residues. The source is a human donor with alopecia areata. Here the sequenced sample was CD4+ T cells sorted from blood, taken at week 0. The chain employs TRBV7-2 and TRBJ2-5, with D possibly being TRBD2 (5 bases). Here the CDR3 reads CASSFSGQETQYF. The DNA of the CDR3 is TGTGCCAGCAGCTTCTCGGGGCAAGAGACCCAGTACTTC.